The 16 T cell receptor beta chains below all came from one sample that was sequenced in a study of blood T cell repertoires in COVID-19. Data came from immunoSEQ multiplex PCR; TCRdb stores just in-frame clones and leaves some out. The data hold about 120,000 clones, with approximately 85% observed a single time. What was sequenced was peripheral blood. All receptors derive from a middle-aged man with acute or convalescent COVID-19.

This chain joins TRBV11-2 and TRBJ2-7, with 9 positions matching TRBD1. V lost 0 bases, J lost 9 bases, and 3 bases stayed unmatched. Germline V gene lookup returns CDR1 SGHAT and CDR2 FQNNGV. This CDR3 has 13 amino acids. CDR3 nucleotides: TGTGCCAGCAGCTTAGAGGGACAGGGAGTGCAGTACTTC. It specifies CASSLEGQGVQYF.

This clone has a handful of counts. The J gene is TRBJ1-1, the V gene TRBV4-1; D not resolved. The ends were cut back, 1 base at V and 0 bases at J, with 21 bases in the middle. The V gene's germline CDR1 is MGHRA and CDR2 YSYEKL. The CDR3 length is 19 residues. The CDR3 reads CASSQVRVFGSPMNTEAFF. The CDR3 nucleotides are TGCGCCAGCAGCCAAGTTCGGGTCTTTGGTTCACCTATGAACACTGAAGCTTTCTTT.

The CDR3 protein is CASSTGQGREHYGYTF. In DNA, the CDR3 is TGTGCCAGTAGTACCGGACAGGGTAGGGAACACTATGGCTACACCTTC. This chain links TRBV19 with TRBJ1-2, with 8 bases matching TRBD1. CDR1 is LNHDA, CDR2 SQIVND, per germline (reference sequence). There are 16 residues in the CDR3. With V trimmed by 4 bases and J by 3 bases, 10 bases remained unmatched.

This chain joins TRBV7-2 and TRBJ1-4; maybe TRBD1 (5 bases). Germline V gene sequence: CDR1 SGHTA, CDR2 FQGNSA. The CDR3 loop spans 18 amino acids. Trimming shortened V by 5 bases and J by 3 bases, and 22 bases separated the two germline ends. The DNA of the CDR3 is TGTGCCAGCAGCCCAGGCTTTGGGGCAGGTTCTGCTAATGAAAAACTGTTTTTT. This gives the protein CASSPGFGAGSANEKLFF.

This clone has just a few counts. The V call is TRBV11-1, the J call TRBJ2-5; D unclear. This CDR3 spans 13 amino acids. V lost 3 bases and J 1 base, leaving 6 bases between the germline ends. Germline V gene data show CDR1 as SGHAT and CDR2 as FQDESV (reference sequence). CDR3 sequence: CASSLTVQETQYF. The CDR3 DNA sequence: TGTGCCAGCAGCTTGACTGTCCAAGAGACCCAGTACTTC. Variable domain in full (rest from reference TRBV11-1 and TRBJ2-5): EAEVAQSPRYKITEKSQAVAFWCDPISGHATLYWYRQILGQGPELLVQFQDESVVDDSQLPKDRFSAERLKGVDSTLKIQPAELGDSAMYLCASSLTVQETQYFGPGTRLLVL.

This clone is classed as large. V and J are TRBV9 and TRBJ2-2; a weak D match, TRBD2 (6 bases). V lost 0 bases to trimming and J lost 1 base, with 7 bases between them. In germline, CDR1 is SGDLS, CDR2 YYNGEE. The CDR3 totals 15 residues. The CDR3 sequence: CASSVGGGNTGELFF. The CDR3 bases are TGTGCCAGCAGCGTAGGGGGAGGGAACACCGGGGAGCTGTTTTTT.

The V call is TRBV9, the J call TRBJ2-3, with D unclear. The CDR3 has 13 residues. Trimming stripped 0 bases from V and 3 bases from J, with 5 bases between. Germline-derived CDR1 and CDR2 are SGDLS and YYNGEE. This CDR3 is CASSVGGTDTQYF. CDR3 sequence (DNA): TGTGCCAGCAGCGTAGGAGGAACAGATACGCAGTATTTT.

The chain uses TRBV7-9 and TRBJ1-4; no clear D. This CDR3 contains 13 residues. Trimming shortened V by 7 bases and J by 8 bases, and 14 bases separated the two germline ends. Germline V gene sequence: CDR1 SEHNR, CDR2 FQNEAQ (reference sequence). CDR3 sequence: CASIRSGGEKLFF. CDR3 nucleotides: TGTGCCAGCATACGGTCAGGAGGCGAAAAACTGTTTTTT.

The V and J genes are TRBV19 and TRBJ1-2; the match to TRBD1 covers 12 bases. Per germline, CDR1 LNHDA and CDR2 SQIVND (reference sequence). This CDR3 has 18 amino acids. V shed 3 bases and J 4 bases; nucleotides not matched to a gene: 12. The CDR3 loop reads CASSMMGLGTGGPYGYTF. Here the CDR3 DNA reads TGTGCCAGTAGTATGATGGGCCTGGGGACAGGGGGCCCCTATGGCTACACCTTC. Looking up the rest from reference TRBV19 and TRBJ1-2 gives the full variable domain: DGGITQSPKYLFRKEGQNVTLSCEQNLNHDAMYWYRQDPGQGLRLIYYSQIVNDFQKGDIAEGYSVSREKKESFPLTVTSAQKNPTAFYLCASSMMGLGTGGPYGYTFGSGTRLTVV.

V is TRBV12-3 or TRBV12-4 and J is TRBJ1-6; a possible D gene is TRBD1 (6 bases). The CDR3 loop spans 11 amino acids. The V and J ends lost 3 bases and 16 bases respectively, with 10 bases between them. In DNA, the CDR3 is TGTGCCAGCAGTTTGACAGGTTTACTCCACTTT. Protein sequence: CASSLTGLLHF.

As DNA, the CDR3 is TGTGCCAGCAGCCGTACATCCACAGAGCCCTACAATGAGCAGTTCTTC. Encoded protein: CASSRTSTEPYNEQFF. The gene calls are TRBV9 and TRBJ2-1, with D unclear. Germline V CDR1 and CDR2: SGDLS, YYNGEE. CDR3 length: 16 residues. V shed 4 bases and J shed 2 bases, with 16 bases lying between them.

The J gene is TRBJ2-1, the V gene TRBV9; 7 bases are shared with TRBD1. Germline-derived CDR1 and CDR2 are SGDLS and YYNGEE. The CDR3 contains 15 residues. V trimming: 0 bases; J trimming: 8 bases; junction bases outside the gene matches: 8. The CDR3 DNA sequence: TGTGCCAGCAGCGTAGGAGGGGGCGCGTCTGATGAGCAGTTCTTC. Encoded protein: CASSVGGGASDEQFF.

The chain carries TRBV29-1 and TRBJ1-2, with TRBD1 matching over 9 bases. J lost 6 bases, V lost 6 bases, and 2 bases had no gene match. Germline V CDR1 and CDR2: SQVTM, ANQGSEA. The CDR3 length is 11 residues. The CDR3 loop is CSVGQGNGYTF. The CDR3 DNA reads as TGCAGCGTGGGACAGGGAAATGGCTACACCTTC.

Note on this clone: At one boundary the junction diverges from the germline segment, which might be a read error. The chain couples TRBV6-1 to TRBJ2-7, with TRBD1 identical over 8 bases. Germline assignment: CDR1 MNHNS and CDR2 SASEGT. There are 17 residues in the CDR3. In DNA, the CDR3 is TGTGCCAGCAGGGAAGAACCAAGGACAGGGCCAATCTACGAGCAGTACTTC. It is translated as CASREEPRTGPIYEQYF.

The chain has TRBV5-8 and TRBJ2-7, with D maybe TRBD1 (6 bases). The CDR3 spans 14 residues. Trimming removed 4 bases at V and 6 bases at J, with 17 bases between. Germline V lookup: CDR1 SGHTS, CDR2 YDEGEE. The CDR3 here is CASSLSGQVREQYF. CDR3 in DNA: TGTGCCAGCAGCCTCTCGGGACAAGTTCGCGAGCAGTACTTC.

This chain uses TRBV7-3 with TRBJ2-2; 8 bases align to TRBD1. CDR1 and CDR2 from the germline V gene are SGHTA and FQGTGA. V trimming: 4 bases; J trimming: 6 bases; junction bases outside the gene matches: 7. This CDR3 is built from 15 residues. The CDR3 bases are TGTGCCAGCAGCTCGGACAGGGATTCGGCCGGGGAGCTGTTTTTT. Encoded protein: CASSSDRDSAGELFF.